A selection of T cell receptor beta chains follows, all from one sample in a study of cytomegalovirus exposure and HLA in healthy donors. Some clones are missing from TCRdb's copy, which holds only in-frame ones; the method was immunoSEQ multiplex PCR. The profile shows tens of thousands of clones, over 85% of them singletons. Material for sequencing was PBMCs. The receptors derive from a woman between 18 and 30 years old in good health and CMV-seropositive. Each CDR3 is given with its conserved first and last residue. The D gene is left open where the match is weak. Clone size is shown for a subset of rows, as once, few, many or a class of expanded clone.

j_call | v_call | clone_size | d_call | cdr3_aa | cdr3_nt
TRBJ2-7 | TRBV18 | - | - | CASSHGGTYEQYF | TGTGCCAGCTCACACGGGGGAACCTACGAGCAGTACTTC
TRBJ2-3 | TRBV11-1 | - | TRBD1 | CASSPGRQGATDTQYF | TGTGCCAGCAGCCCAGGCCGACAGGGGGCTACAGATACGCAGTATTTT
TRBJ1-1 | TRBV30 | once | TRBD1 | CAWSPRSRQGEAFF | TGTGCCTGGAGTCCCAGAAGTCGACAGGGGGAAGCTTTCTTT
TRBJ2-1 | TRBV7-9 | - | - | CASSLDISNEQFF | TGTGCCAGCAGCTTAGATATTTCCAATGAGCAGTTCTTC
TRBJ2-1 | TRBV30 | - | TRBD1 | CAWSTGQAHEQFF | TGTGCCTGGAGTACCGGACAGGCTCATGAGCAGTTCTTC
TRBJ1-2 | TRBV28 | - | TRBD1 | CASSITGGARGYTF | TGTGCCAGCAGTATCACAGGGGGCGCGCGGGGCTACACCTTC
TRBJ2-4 | TRBV2 | - | - | CARDSPSSLTLAKNIQYF | TGTGCCAGGGACAGCCCTAGCTCCCTCACGCTAGCCAAAAACATTCAGTACTTC
TRBJ1-3 | TRBV28 | - | TRBD1 | CASSILQGAQTGNTIYF | TGTGCCAGCAGTATACTACAGGGGGCTCAAACTGGAAACACCATATATTTT
TRBJ2-7 | TRBV14 | - | - | CASSQYESLPYEQYF | TGTGCCAGCAGCCAATACGAGTCTCTTCCCTACGAGCAGTACTTC
TRBJ1-2 | TRBV4-3 | - | TRBD1 | CASSQTTGTGGNGYTF | TGCGCCAGCAGCCAAACTACCGGGACAGGGGGAAATGGCTACACCTTC
TRBJ1-1 | TRBV7-9 | - | TRBD1 | CASSLAGQGNTEAFF | TGTGCCAGCAGCTTAGCGGGACAGGGGAACACTGAAGCTTTCTTT
TRBJ2-5 | TRBV10-3 | - | TRBD2 | CAISVGGDQETQYF | TGTGCCATCAGTGTTGGGGGGGACCAAGAGACCCAGTACTTC
TRBJ2-5 | TRBV28 | - | TRBD1 | CASSPDRAQETQYF | TGTGCCAGCAGTCCGGACAGGGCACAAGAGACCCAGTACTTC
TRBJ1-6 | TRBV13 | - | TRBD1 | CASSLGQGPSPLHF | TGTGCCAGCAGCTTGGGACAGGGACCTTCACCCCTCCACTTT
TRBJ1-5 | TRBV4-3 | - | - | CASSHQPHGQHSNQPQHF | TGCGCCAGCAGCCACCAACCCCATGGACAGCATAGCAATCAGCCCCAGCATTTT
TRBJ1-3 | TRBV7-9 | - | - | CASSLLSADPTGNTIYF | TGTGCCAGCAGCTTACTTAGCGCGGACCCAACTGGAAACACCATATATTTT
TRBJ1-3 | TRBV19 | few | - | CASSKGNSGNTIYF | TGTGCCAGTAGTAAGGGGAACTCTGGAAACACCATATATTTT
TRBJ1-1 | TRBV28 | - | TRBD1 | CASSSLGDRVNTEAFF | TGTGCCAGCAGTTCTCTCGGCGACAGGGTTAACACTGAAGCTTTCTTT
TRBJ2-5 | TRBV10-1 | - | TRBD1 | CASSESGGAGGRETQYF | TGCGCCAGCAGTGAGTCAGGAGGGGCAGGGGGCAGGGAGACCCAGTACTTC
TRBJ2-3 | TRBV9 | - | TRBD2 | CASSDQAGGIPDTQYF | TGTGCCAGCAGCGATCAAGCGGGGGGGATCCCAGATACGCAGTATTTT
TRBJ1-3 | TRBV14 | - | - | CASSLRGGNTIYF | TGTGCCAGCAGCCTGCGGGGTGGAAACACCATATATTTT
TRBJ2-2 | TRBV11-3 | - | - | CASRISGTGELFF | TGTGCCAGCAGAATTTCGGGGACCGGGGAGCTGTTTTTT
TRBJ1-2 | TRBV7-9 | - | TRBD1 | CASSLQTGGASGDGYTF | TGTGCCAGCAGCCTTCAAACAGGGGGCGCGTCTGGCGATGGCTACACCTTC
TRBJ1-2 | TRBV5-1 | - | - | CASSLDIRGSNYGYTF | TGCGCCAGCAGCTTGGATATCAGGGGATCTAACTATGGCTACACCTTC
TRBJ1-2 | TRBV29-1 | once | TRBD1 | CSTYTGAYGYTF | TGCAGCACCTATACAGGGGCCTATGGCTACACCTTC
TRBJ1-3 | TRBV9 | - | - | CASSSRDSRLPIYF | TGTGCCAGCAGCTCACGGGACTCCCGCTTGCCCATATATTTT
TRBJ1-1 | TRBV15 | - | TRBD1 | CATSKGRGQAAINTEAFF | TGTGCCACCAGCAAAGGTCGGGGACAGGCGGCAATAAACACTGAAGCTTTCTTT